Listed below are T cell receptor beta chains from one sample, sequenced in a study of siplizumab effects on memory and regulatory T cells. This table comes from immunoSEQ multiplex PCR, and its TCRdb copy is limited to in-frame clones, with some not included. The data show 57,000 or so clones, 79% seen once. The sample taken for sequencing was memory CD4+ T cells sorted from blood. Receptors were obtained from a human donor in good health. CDR3s include the opening cysteine and the closing phenylalanine or tryptophan. The D gene is left open where the match is weak. Clone size is given for some rows only: seen once, a few or many times, or a class if the clone is expanded.

>TRBV5-6|NA|NA|TRBJ1-3
CASRNRGLGNTIYF
TGTGCCAGCAGAAATCGGGGGCTTGGTAACACCATATATTTT
>TRBV9|NA|NA|TRBJ2-5
CASSVGISNRQETQYF
TGTGCCAGCAGCGTAGGAATATCGAATCGCCAAGAGACCCAGTACTTC
>TRBV5-1|TRBD2|few|TRBJ2-5
CASSLGRGGLETQYF
TGCGCCAGCAGCTTGGGGCGCGGGGGGCTGGAGACCCAGTACTTC
>TRBV4-3|TRBD1|NA|TRBJ2-3
CASSQDSGGQGTDTQYF
TGCGCCAGCAGCCAAGATTCGGGGGGACAGGGTACAGATACGCAGTATTTT
>TRBV5-1|NA|NA|TRBJ1-2
CASNDDGGDYGYTF
TGCGCCAGCAACGACGACGGCGGGGACTATGGCTACACCTTC
>TRBV5-6|NA|NA|TRBJ1-1
CASNPLIGNTEAFF
TGTGCCAGCAACCCTTTAATAGGAAACACTGAAGCTTTCTTT
>TRBV6-6|NA|once|TRBJ2-7
CASSPQARTTLYF
TGTGCCAGCAGTCCCCAAGCCCGGACAACCCTGTACTTC
>TRBV10-1|TRBD1|NA|TRBJ2-7
CASVQGAREQYF
TGCGCCAGCGTCCAGGGGGCGAGGGAGCAGTACTTC
>TRBV5-1|NA|few|TRBJ1-1
CASSLRREGSMNTEAFF
TGCGCCAGCAGCTTGCGCCGGGAGGGAAGCATGAACACTGAAGCTTTCTTT
>TRBV15|TRBD1|NA|TRBJ2-3
CATSRETGVDTQYF
TGTGCCACCAGCAGGGAAACAGGGGTAGATACGCAGTATTTT
>TRBV7-3|TRBD2|NA|TRBJ2-5
CASSLQRGGQETQYF
TGTGCCAGCAGCCTCCAGCGGGGGGGGCAAGAGACCCAGTACTTC
>TRBV7-2|NA|NA|TRBJ1-2
CASSLARDVGGYTF
TGTGCCAGCAGCTTAGCGCGGGACGTAGGTGGCTACACCTTC
>TRBV19|NA|NA|TRBJ2-3
CASSPLRIVPDTQYF
TGTGCCAGTAGCCCATTGCGTATTGTTCCAGATACGCAGTATTTT
>TRBV18|TRBD1|NA|TRBJ1-4
CASSLTGQGNEKLFF
TGTGCCAGCTCACTGACGGGACAGGGAAATGAAAAACTGTTTTTT
>TRBV29-1|NA|NA|TRBJ1-2
CSAYNDGVGNYGYTF
TGCAGCGCCTACAATGATGGGGTGGGAAATTATGGCTACACCTTC
>TRBV6-5|TRBD1|NA|TRBJ1-3
CASSYDWTGGGNTIYF
TGTGCCAGCAGTTACGACTGGACAGGGGGCGGAAACACCATATATTTT
>TRBV2|NA|NA|TRBJ1-6
CASRAGTSLGPLHF
TGTGCCAGCAGGGCCGGGACATCTCTCGGACCCCTCCACTTT
>TRBV25-1|NA|once|TRBJ2-7
CASSEYPAGKRYEQYF
TGTGCCAGCAGTGAATATCCGGCAGGGAAGAGGTACGAGCAGTACTTC
>TRBV5-1|NA|NA|TRBJ1-3
CASSLGGNGNTIYF
TGCGCCAGCAGCTTGGGAGGGAATGGAAACACCATATATTTT
>TRBV15|TRBD1|once|TRBJ1-6
CATSNKRTGSGSPLHF
TGTGCCACCAGCAATAAAAGGACAGGGTCAGGATCACCCCTCCACTTT
>TRBV7-8|NA|NA|TRBJ2-1
CASALRGNEQFF
TGTGCCAGTGCGTTGAGGGGTAATGAGCAGTTCTTC
>TRBV4-1|NA|NA|TRBJ2-2
CASSPREQGNTGELFF
TGCGCCAGCAGCCCCCGGGAACAGGGAAACACCGGGGAGCTGTTTTTT
>TRBV5-1|TRBD2|NA|TRBJ2-3
CASSEVPGTRADTQYF
TGCGCCAGCAGCGAAGTACCCGGGACTAGAGCTGATACGCAGTATTTT
>TRBV20-1|NA|few|TRBJ2-3
CSAMDRHTQYF
TGCAGTGCTATGGATAGGCATACGCAGTATTTT
>TRBV19|NA|NA|TRBJ1-1
CASSINRQGPNTEAFF
TGTGCCAGTAGTATCAATCGGCAGGGGCCCAACACTGAAGCTTTCTTT
>TRBV10-2|NA|NA|TRBJ1-1
CASSLGRLNTEAFF
TGCGCCAGCAGCCTGGGACGGCTGAACACTGAAGCTTTCTTT
>TRBV16|NA|few|TRBJ1-2
CASSPSTGTGYGYTF
TGTGCCAGCAGTCCCTCGACAGGCACAGGGTATGGCTACACCTTC
>TRBV2|TRBD1|NA|TRBJ1-4
CASSRTGVTNEKLFF
TGTGCCAGCAGTCGGACAGGGGTTACTAATGAAAAACTGTTTTTT
>TRBV2|NA|once|TRBJ1-4
CASSPPIWGTNEKLFF
TGTGCCAGCAGCCCCCCGATCTGGGGCACTAATGAAAAACTGTTTTTT
>TRBV6-1|TRBD1|once|TRBJ1-5
CASRGTGGLQPQHF
TGTGCCAGCAGGGGGACAGGGGGCTTGCAGCCCCAGCATTTT